The rows below give T cell receptor beta chains drawn from one sample of a study of response to subunit inactivated influenza vaccine. TCRdb itself ran the RT-PCR reads through MiXCR, one entry per CDR3 protein. This sample has hundreds of thousands of distinct CDR3 sequences; roughly an eighth occur once, and the top ten carry 7.8%. This material consisted of non-naive T cells sorted from PBMCs, taken about 14 days before vaccination. These receptors were obtained from a man between 45 and 60 years old who received an inactivated influenza vaccine. The CDR3 runs from the conserved cysteine through the conserved F or W. Each record gives: J gene, V gene, D gene, clone size, CDR3 DNA, CDR3 protein. D genes are given only for firm matches. Not every row has a clone size; where given, it reads once, few, many or a size class.

>TRBJ2-6|TRBV12-3/TRBV12-4|TRBD1|few
TGTGCCAGCAGCACGACAGGGTTCCAGGGGGCCAACGTCCTGACTTTC
CASSTTGFQGANVLTF
>TRBJ2-5|TRBV28|NA|few
TGTGCCAGCAGTGGTTTCCAAGAGACCCAGTACTTC
CASSGFQETQYF
>TRBJ2-3|TRBV7-2|TRBD2|few
TGTGCCAGCAGCCCCCGACTAGCGGGGAGGGTAGATACGCAGTATTTT
CASSPRLAGRVDTQYF
>TRBJ2-7|TRBV7-2|NA|few
TGTGCCAGCAGCTTAGCGGAGGGGGCTTTCGAGCAGTACTTC
CASSLAEGAFEQYF
>TRBJ2-3|TRBV20-1|NA|NA
TGCAGTGCGGGGGACTCTACAGATACGCAGTATTTT
CSAGDSTDTQYF
>TRBJ2-5|TRBV5-1|TRBD2|many
TGCGCCAGCAGCCAAACTAGCGGGGGCCAAGAGACCCAGTACTTC
CASSQTSGGQETQYF
>TRBJ2-7|TRBV15|NA|NA
TGTGCCACCAGCAGAGATGTCTACGAGCAGTACTTC
CATSRDVYEQYF
>TRBJ2-1|TRBV4-1|NA|few
TGCGCCAGCAGCCAAGTGGACCAATACAATGAGCAGTTCTTC
CASSQVDQYNEQFF
>TRBJ2-2|TRBV20-1|NA|NA
TGCAGTGCTACTGAACCGTACACCGGGGAGCTGTTTTTT
CSATEPYTGELFF
>TRBJ2-3|TRBV30|NA|few
TGTGCCTGGAGTCTCGGGCAGGGCCCCACAGATACGCAGTATTTT
CAWSLGQGPTDTQYF
>TRBJ1-5|TRBV6-1|NA|NA
TGTGCCAGCACCGAATCCGGCAGTGGCAATCAGCCCCAGCATTTT
CASTESGSGNQPQHF
>TRBJ1-1|TRBV7-8|NA|NA
TGTGCCAGCAGCTTAGATCGGGGGATGAACACTGAAGCTTTCTTT
CASSLDRGMNTEAFF
>TRBJ2-2|TRBV6-5|NA|few
TGTGCCAGCAGTTTGTCTAACCGAGGGGAGCTGTTTTTT
CASSLSNRGELFF
>TRBJ2-7|TRBV7-2|TRBD1|few
TGTGCCAGCAGCCCGCGCCCGACAGGGTTTATCCCCTACGAGCAGTACTTC
CASSPRPTGFIPYEQYF
>TRBJ2-5|TRBV7-9|NA|NA
TGTGCCATCAGCCTGGGGCTCCCAGAGACCCAGTACTTC
CAISLGLPETQYF
>TRBJ1-4|TRBV5-1|NA|few
TGCGCCAGCAGCCGGGGGCTTAATGAAAAACTGTTTTTT
CASSRGLNEKLFF